This T cell receptor (beta chain) was obtained from a study of blood T cell repertoires in COVID-19. V was trimmed by 4 bases and J by 2 bases, leaving 12 bases between them. CDR1 is SQVTM and CDR2 is ANQGSEA in the germline V gene. The CDR3 runs to 15 residues. TCRdb's copy holds only in-frame clones and misses some; the assay was immunoSEQ multiplex PCR. This sample has 450,000 to 500,000 clones, with roughly nine tenths found just once. In terms of age and location, participants ranged from about 18 to 95 years and lived in fewer than 30 US areas. Membership in each cohort depended on participant-reported clinical history.

J is TRBJ2-6 and V is TRBV29-1; D gene unclear. The sample consisted of PBMCs or T cells enriched from blood (not recorded which). This clonotype was sampled from a woman under 30 who had recovered from COVID-19. CDR3 residues: CSVVTRQAGANVLTF. CDR3 DNA sequence: TGCAGCGTTGTTACCCGACAAGCTGGGGCCAACGTCCTGACTTTC.